Shown below are 17 T cell receptor beta chains from a single sample sequenced in a study of shared clonotypes between healthy human individuals (TCRdb year 2020). Libraries were built with the immunoSEQ multiplex PCR assay. In its TCRdb copy, this immuneACCESS table keeps in-frame sequences only and misses some clones. Where compared with another copy, unresolved V genes explain less than half of these, and the others have no known cause. Across this sample there are roughly 1,000,000 clones, with 70% to 80% seen only once. The top ten hold about 0.52% of the sample. Sample: memory CD4+ T cells from PBMCs. What this sample's cell subset or site label stands for: CD45RA-negative fraction. Receptor source: a man aged 18 to 29 in good health. Some clones in this sample may be carry-over from other donors' samples.

This chain links TRBV5-4 with TRBJ1-2, with 9 bases aligning to TRBD1. V dropped 4 bases and J dropped 6; count of bases not matched to a gene: 10. Germline V gene lookup returns CDR1 SGHNT and CDR2 YYREEE (reference sequence). The CDR3 length is 15 residues. CDR3 protein: CASSPGDREGHGYTF. Written as DNA, the CDR3 is TGTGCCAGCAGCCCGGGGGACAGGGAGGGCCATGGCTACACCTTC.

This chain joins TRBV7-2 and TRBJ2-7; D remains unclear. The V and J ends lost 1 base and 5 bases respectively, with 12 bases between them. The germline V gene has CDR1 SGHTA and CDR2 FQGNSA. The CDR3 is 14 residues long. The CDR3 sequence is CASSLVVISNEQYF. CDR3 bases: TGTGCCAGCAGCTTAGTGGTAATTTCCAACGAGCAGTACTTC.

As DNA, the CDR3 is TGTGCCAGCAGCTTAGTACTGGGACTAGCGCTCTACAATGAGCAGTTCTTC. Encoded protein: CASSLVLGLALYNEQFF. This sequence joins TRBV7-9 and TRBJ2-1; the match to TRBD2 covers 10 bases. The CDR3 totals 17 residues. CDR1 and CDR2 from the germline V gene are SEHNR and FQNEAQ (reference sequence). V trimming: 1 base; J trimming: 3 bases; junction bases outside the gene matches: 6.

The chain carries TRBV30 and TRBJ1-2; D remains unclear. V gave up 4 bases and J gave up 0 bases, with 9 bases separating them. Germline CDR1 and CDR2: GTSNPN and SVGIG (reference sequence). CDR3 length: 13 residues. CDR3 coding DNA: TGTGCCTGGAACCTAGGGTCTAACTATGGCTACACCTTC. Amino acid sequence: CAWNLGSNYGYTF.

The chain recombines TRBV7-3 with TRBJ2-7; no reliable D call. V lost 5 bases, J lost 8 bases, and 4 bases lay in between. The CDR3 covers 9 residues. Germline V gene lookup returns CDR1 SGHTA and CDR2 FQGTGA. CDR3 DNA sequence: TGTGCCAGCAGCCGGAAGCAGTACTTC. It encodes CASSRKQYF.

This sequence joins TRBV7-3 and TRBJ2-5; D might be TRBD1 or TRBD2, each matching 5 bases. The V end lost 5 bases, the J end lost 3 bases, and 13 bases lay between the germline ends. Germline V gene data show CDR1 as SGHTA and CDR2 as FQGTGA. The CDR3 is 14 residues long. This CDR3 is CASSLGTGKETQYF. The CDR3 DNA follows: TGTGCCAGCAGCCTCGGGACGGGAAAAGAGACCCAGTACTTC.

The chain uses TRBV11-2 and TRBJ2-2, with D possibly called TRBD1 or TRBD2 (6 bases each). This CDR3 spans 15 amino acids. CDR1 and CDR2 from the germline V gene are SGHAT and FQNNGV. With 4 bases removed from V and 3 bases from J, the gap between germline ends came to 12 bases. The CDR3 DNA reads TGTGCCAGCAGCTGGTCGAGGGGGGACACCGGGGAGCTGTTTTTT. This gives the protein CASSWSRGDTGELFF.

The chain links TRBV5-1 to TRBJ2-1; 8 bases match TRBD2. The junction had 6 bases not matched to a gene; V was cut back by 1 base and J by 6 bases. Germline-derived CDR1 and CDR2 are SGHRS and YFSETQ. This CDR3 contains 15 residues. CDR3 sequence reads: CASSLLAGRSNEQFF. The CDR3 nucleotides read TGCGCCAGCAGCTTGCTAGCGGGCCGTTCCAATGAGCAGTTCTTC.

V is TRBV5-1 and J is TRBJ2-1; no firm D call. The CDR3 is 18 amino acids. Trimming shortened V by 1 base and J by 4 bases, and 21 bases separated the two germline ends. CDR1 and CDR2 from the germline V gene are SGHRS and YFSETQ. CDR3 nucleotide sequence: TGCGCCAGCAGCTTGAGGATCAGCCCGACCCTCGATTACAATGAGCAGTTCTTC. This gives the protein CASSLRISPTLDYNEQFF.

The chain combines TRBV29-1 with TRBJ1-2; no clear D. Per the germline V gene, CDR1 is SQVTM and CDR2 is ANQGSEA. Trimming removed 0 bases at V and 8 bases at J, with 4 bases between. CDR3 length: 10 residues. CDR3 nucleotides: TGCAGCGTTGAAGATAACGGCTACACCTTC. Translating it yields CSVEDNGYTF.

With regard to this clone: In the same sample, other DNA sequences code for this CDR3. V gene TRBV5-1 combines with J gene TRBJ1-1; a possible D gene is TRBD1 (5 bases). Germline V gene data show CDR1 as SGHRS and CDR2 as YFSETQ. Between the trimmed V and J ends, which lost 4 bases and 4 bases, there was a span of 14 bases. The CDR3 spans 14 residues. CDR3 sequence (DNA): TGCGCCAGCAGCCCAGGATCGGGGGGCACTGAAGCTTTCTTT. This sequence encodes CASSPGSGGTEAFF.

This clone was recorded once. At the DNA level, this CDR3 is encoded by other sequences in the same sample as well. The chain couples TRBV5-1 to TRBJ2-5; no reliable D call. Trimming shortened V by 0 bases and J by 5 bases, and 8 bases separated the two germline ends. The germline CDR1 and CDR2 sequences are SGHRS and YFSETQ. The CDR3 totals 13 residues. The CDR3 sequence: CASSLVVGETQYF. The CDR3 DNA reads TGCGCCAGCAGCTTGGTAGTGGGTGAGACCCAGTACTTC.

The V call is TRBV5-4, the J call TRBJ2-2, with 10 nucleotides matching TRBD2. CDR3 size: 16 residues. CDR1 is SGHNT, CDR2 YYREEE, per germline (reference sequence). V lost 0 bases and J lost 3; bases outside the gene matches: 2. CDR3 DNA sequence: TGTGCCAGCAGCTTGGGAGCGGGAGGGGACACCGGGGAGCTGTTTTTT. It encodes CASSLGAGGDTGELFF.

V gene TRBV7-2 combines with J gene TRBJ2-5; D uncertain. The CDR3 has 14 amino acids. Trimming removed 0 bases at V and 5 bases at J, with 10 bases between. Germline-derived CDR1 and CDR2 are SGHTA and FQGNSA. Here the CDR3 reads CASSLAPVGETQYF. CDR3 nucleotides: TGTGCCAGCAGCTTAGCCCCGGTTGGCGAGACCCAGTACTTC.

V and J are TRBV7-8 and TRBJ1-4; D not resolved. This CDR3 is 14 amino acids long. With 0 bases removed from V and 7 bases from J, the gap between germline ends came to 9 bases. Germline loops: CDR1 SGHVS, CDR2 FQNEAQ. CDR3 amino acids: CASSLASGFEKLFF. The CDR3, as DNA: TGTGCCAGCAGCTTAGCCTCGGGTTTTGAAAAACTGTTTTTT.

In the case of this clone: The sample contains more than one DNA sequence encoding this CDR3. The chain links TRBV5-1 to TRBJ2-1; TRBD2 aligns across 7 bases. CDR1 is SGHRS, CDR2 YFSETQ, per germline. The CDR3 loop spans 16 amino acids. J lost 1 base, V lost 0 bases, and 4 bases had no gene match. The CDR3 reads CASSLASSGSYNEQFF. DNA of the CDR3: TGCGCCAGCAGCTTGGCGTCTAGCGGATCCTACAATGAGCAGTTCTTC.

The rearrangement joins TRBV28 to TRBJ2-1; D is uncertain. The CDR3 consists of 12 residues. Germline V gene lookup returns CDR1 MDHEN and CDR2 SYDVKM. Trimming took 5 bases from V and 10 from J, leaving 12 bases between them. The CDR3 region is CASSPRDSEQFF. The DNA for the CDR3 is TGTGCCAGCAGTCCGCGAGACTCAGAGCAGTTCTTC.